This T cell receptor beta chain was retrieved from a study of T cells in Graves' hyperthyroidism and ophthalmopathy. Whole-study findings and limits: Ophthalmopathy was distinguished from stable hyperthyroidism by 13 V-J signatures.

This clonotype has a count of ten or more. Its cognate antigen is unknown. From RNA transcripts, TCR beta CDR3 regions were amplified. The HTBI primer set drove a first-round RT-PCR of the TCR CDR3. TCRdb passed the multiplex PCR reads through MiXCR, listing each CDR3 protein once. The sample records around 580,000 distinct CDR3 sequences, 46% being singletons. Graves' hyperthyroidism was deemed stable absent ophthalmopathy progression within 18 months. Recently diagnosed hyperthyroidism of less than 2 months' duration affected patients aged 18 to 65. Patients with uncontrolled infections, other autoimmune diseases, pregnancy or lactation were excluded. The sample consisted of peripheral blood or thyroid tissue (not recorded which). This TCR was sampled from a woman between 18 and 29 years old with Graves' hyperthyroidism.

The CDR3 nucleotides read TGCGCCAGCAGCAAACAACCGACAGCCGATGGCTACACCTTC. This gives the protein CASSKQPTADGYTF. This sequence joins TRBV5-1 and TRBJ1-2; maybe TRBD1 (5 bases). Germline values: CDR1 SGHRS, CDR2 YFSETQ. The CDR3 contains 14 residues. Trimming pared 4 bases from V and 6 bases from J, leaving 16 bases between.